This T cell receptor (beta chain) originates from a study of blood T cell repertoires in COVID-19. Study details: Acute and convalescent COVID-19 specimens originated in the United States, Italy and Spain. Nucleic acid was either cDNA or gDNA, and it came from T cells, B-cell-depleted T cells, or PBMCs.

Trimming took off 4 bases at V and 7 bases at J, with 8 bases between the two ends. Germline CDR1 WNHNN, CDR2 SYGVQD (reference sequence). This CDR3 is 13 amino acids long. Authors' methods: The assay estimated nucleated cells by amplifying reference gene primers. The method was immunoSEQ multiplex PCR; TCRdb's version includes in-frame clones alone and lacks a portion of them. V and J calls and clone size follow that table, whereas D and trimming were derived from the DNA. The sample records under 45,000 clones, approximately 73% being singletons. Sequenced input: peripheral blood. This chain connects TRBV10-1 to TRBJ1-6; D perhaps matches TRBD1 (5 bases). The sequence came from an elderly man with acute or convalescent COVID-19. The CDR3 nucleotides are TGCGCCAGCAGTGCCAGGGAAAATTCACCCCTCCACTTT. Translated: CASSARENSPLHF.